What follows describes a single T cell receptor (beta chain). The CDR3 sequence is 13 residues long. The germline gives CDR1 MGHDK, CDR2 SYGVNS. Trimming removed 6 bases from V and 3 bases from J, with 11 bases in between. The data were taken from a study of control samples from healthy donors and cancer patients. Only in-frame clones appear in the TCRdb table, and some are missing; sequencing was by immunoSEQ multiplex PCR. This sample has some 82,000 clones, with around 87% found just once. The gene calls are TRBV25-1 and TRBJ1-1, with a tentative D call TRBD1 (6 bases). The clonotype was recovered from a man aged 45-60 years in good health. The sample comprised blood. CDR3 residues: CASRWSGDTEAFF. CDR3 sequence (DNA): TGTGCCAGCAGATGGTCAGGGGACACTGAAGCTTTCTTT.